Listed below are T cell receptor beta chains from one sample, sequenced in a study of T-cell memory formation after mild COVID-19. From the 5' RACE reads, TCRdb called clonotypes with MiXCR, one entry per CDR3 protein. The repertoire holds over 55,000 distinct CDR3 sequences, with 9.5% as singletons. The sample was PBMCs or a T cell subset sorted from them (not recorded which). Source of these receptors: a man aged 18 to 30 who had mild COVID-19 (a few samples of this study predate the infection). Cell type and time point are not known. Both conserved end residues are part of each CDR3. A D gene is named only where the DNA matches it firmly. Clone size, where shown, is once, few, many, or a class for clones that have expanded.

size | J | V | D | DNA | CDR3
few | TRBJ1-5 | TRBV3-1 | - | TGTGCCAGCAGCCTTCAGGGCGATCAGCCCCAGCATTTT | CASSLQGDQPQHF
few | TRBJ2-5 | TRBV10-3 | TRBD2 | TGTGCCATCAGTACCGGGACTAGCGGAGAGACCCAGTACTTC | CAISTGTSGETQYF
few | TRBJ2-3 | TRBV5-6 | TRBD1 | TGTGCCAGCAGCTTGTCCCAGGGGGCGTCCGATACGCAGTATTTT | CASSLSQGASDTQYF
- | TRBJ2-3 | TRBV7-3 | TRBD2 | TGTGCCAGCAGCCTCACTAGCGGGGAAACAGATACGCAGTATTTT | CASSLTSGETDTQYF
few | TRBJ1-1 | TRBV9 | - | TGTGCCAGCAGCCCCAGAGGGGCGGAGAACACTGAAGCTTTCTTT | CASSPRGAENTEAFF
- | TRBJ1-2 | TRBV7-6 | - | TGTGCCAGCTCGGCTGGGTATGGCTACACCTTC | CASSAGYGYTF
many | TRBJ2-5 | TRBV7-3 | - | TGTGCCAGCAGCTTAACGGTCGGAGAGACCCAGTACTTC | CASSLTVGETQYF
few | TRBJ2-1 | TRBV5-1 | TRBD2 | TGCGCCAGCAGCGATAGCGGGGGCAGCTCCTACAATGAGCAGTTCTTC | CASSDSGGSSYNEQFF
- | TRBJ1-1 | TRBV12-3/TRBV12-4 | - | TGTGCCAGCAGTTTTCGGGGGGATGGTGAAGCTTTCTTT | CASSFRGDGEAFF
many | TRBJ2-3 | TRBV9 | - | TGTGCCAGCAGCGTAATGACAGATACGCAGTATTTT | CASSVMTDTQYF
few | TRBJ1-1 | TRBV18 | - | TGTGCCAGCTCACCAGGGGGGCTAAACACTGAAGCTTTCTTT | CASSPGGLNTEAFF
many | TRBJ2-4 | TRBV5-1 | - | TGCGCCAGCAGCTTGGCAGCAGGGCTAGCCAAAAACATTCAGTACTTC | CASSLAAGLAKNIQYF
- | TRBJ1-4 | TRBV12-3/TRBV12-4 | - | TGTGCCAGCAGTTATATATACGAAAAACTGTTTTTT | CASSYIYEKLFF
few | TRBJ1-2 | TRBV7-2 | - | TGTGCCAGCAGCTTAGGCTCAGGGTTCTATGGCTACACCTTC | CASSLGSGFYGYTF
few | TRBJ2-1 | TRBV6-4 | TRBD2 | TGTGCCAGCAGTGCACAGCCAACTAGCGGGGGGGCGTTTGAGCAGTTCTTC | CASSAQPTSGGAFEQFF
few | TRBJ1-5 | TRBV18 | TRBD1 | TGTGCCAGCTCCGGAGACAGGGGAGAGCCCCAGCATTTT | CASSGDRGEPQHF
- | TRBJ2-7 | TRBV7-9 | - | TGTGCCTGGGGGGGCAGTCGCTACGAGCAGTACTTC | CAWGGSRYEQYF
few | TRBJ2-5 | TRBV4-3 | - | TGCGCCAGCAGCCAACAACGGCAAGAGACCCAGTACTTC | CASSQQRQETQYF
- | TRBJ2-5 | TRBV5-1 | - | TGCGCCAGCAGGAAAGGGTCGCAAGAGACCCAGTACTTC | CASRKGSQETQYF
- | TRBJ1-2 | TRBV11-2 | - | TGTGCCAGCAGCTTAGATCTGGGGGACGGGGGCTACACCTTC | CASSLDLGDGGYTF
- | TRBJ1-1 | TRBV7-2 | - | TGTGCCAGTCTACAACAGTTGAGAGCTGAAGCTTTCTTT | CASLQQLRAEAFF